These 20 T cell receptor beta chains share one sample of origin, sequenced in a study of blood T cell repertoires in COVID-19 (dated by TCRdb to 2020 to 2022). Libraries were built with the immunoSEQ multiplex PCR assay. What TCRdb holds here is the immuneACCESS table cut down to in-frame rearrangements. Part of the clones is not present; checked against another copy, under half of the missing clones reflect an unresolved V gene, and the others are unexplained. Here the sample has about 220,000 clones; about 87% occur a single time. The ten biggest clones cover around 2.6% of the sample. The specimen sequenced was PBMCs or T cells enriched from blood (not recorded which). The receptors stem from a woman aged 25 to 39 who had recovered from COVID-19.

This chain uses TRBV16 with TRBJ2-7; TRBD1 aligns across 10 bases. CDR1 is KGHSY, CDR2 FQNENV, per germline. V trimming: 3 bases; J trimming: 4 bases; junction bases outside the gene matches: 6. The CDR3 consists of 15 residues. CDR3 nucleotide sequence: TGTGCCAGCAGCCACCGGGACAGGGGAGTGTACGAGCAGTACTTC. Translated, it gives CASSHRDRGVYEQYF. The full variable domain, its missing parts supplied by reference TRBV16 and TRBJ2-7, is GEEVAQTPKHLVRGEGQKAKLYCAPIKGHSYVFWYQQVLKNEFKFLISFQNENVFDETGMPKERFSAKCLPNSPCSLEIQATKLEDSAVYFCASSHRDRGVYEQYFGPGTRLTVT.

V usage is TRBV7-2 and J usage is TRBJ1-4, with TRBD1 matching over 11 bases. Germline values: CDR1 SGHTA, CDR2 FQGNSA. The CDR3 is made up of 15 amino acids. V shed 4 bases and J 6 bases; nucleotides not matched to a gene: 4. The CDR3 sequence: CASSYGTGGYEKLFF. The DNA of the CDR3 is TGTGCCAGCAGCTATGGGACAGGGGGTTATGAAAAACTGTTTTTT. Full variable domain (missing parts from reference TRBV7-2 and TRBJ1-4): GAGVSQSPSNKVTEKGKDVELRCDPISGHTALYWYRQSLGQGLEFLIYFQGNSAPDKSGLPSDRFSAERTGGSVSTLTIQRTQQEDSAVYLCASSYGTGGYEKLFFGSGTQLSVL.

The CDR3 reads CASSQVLGRPPLHF. The CDR3 DNA reads as TGCGCCAGCAGCCAAGTTTTGGGGAGGCCACCCCTCCACTTT. This rearrangement joins TRBV4-1 to TRBJ1-6; D is undetermined. CDR1 is MGHRA, CDR2 YSYEKL, per germline. The CDR3 is 14 residues long. The ends were cut back, 1 base at V and 11 bases at J, with 12 bases in the middle.

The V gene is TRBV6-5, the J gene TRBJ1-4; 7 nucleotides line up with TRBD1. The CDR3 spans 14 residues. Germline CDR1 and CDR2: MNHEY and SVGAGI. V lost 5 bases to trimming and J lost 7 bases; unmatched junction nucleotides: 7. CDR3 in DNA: TGTGCCAGCAGTCGACAGGGTATTAGTGAAAAACTGTTTTTT. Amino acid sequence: CASSRQGISEKLFF.

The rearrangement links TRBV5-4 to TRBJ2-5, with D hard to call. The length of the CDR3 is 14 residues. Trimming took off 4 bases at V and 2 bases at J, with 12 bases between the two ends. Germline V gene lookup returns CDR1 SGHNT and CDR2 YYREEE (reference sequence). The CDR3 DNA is TGTGCCAGCAGCCTGGTAGAAACTCAAGAGACCCAGTACTTC. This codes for CASSLVETQETQYF.

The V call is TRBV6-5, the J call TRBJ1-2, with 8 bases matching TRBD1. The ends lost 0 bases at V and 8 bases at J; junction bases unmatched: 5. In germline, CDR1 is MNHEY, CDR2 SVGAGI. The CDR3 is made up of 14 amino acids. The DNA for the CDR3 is TGTGCCAGCAGTTACTCGGGACAGGTACGCGGCTACACCTTC. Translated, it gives CASSYSGQVRGYTF.

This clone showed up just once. For the CDR3, the DNA is TGTGCCATCAGTGGACGACAGACGAACACCGGGGAGCTGTTTTTT. Amino acids: CAISGRQTNTGELFF. V and J are TRBV10-3 and TRBJ2-2, with D perhaps TRBD1 (5 bases). The CDR3 covers 15 residues. The germline V gene has CDR1 ENHRY and CDR2 SYGVKD. V gave up 4 bases and J gave up 0 bases, with 9 bases separating them.

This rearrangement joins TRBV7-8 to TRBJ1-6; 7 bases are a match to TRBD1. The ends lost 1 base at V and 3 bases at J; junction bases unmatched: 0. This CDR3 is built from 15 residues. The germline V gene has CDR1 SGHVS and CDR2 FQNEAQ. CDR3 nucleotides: TGTGCCAGCAGCTTAGGACAGGGCTATAATTCACCCCTCCACTTT. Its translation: CASSLGQGYNSPLHF.

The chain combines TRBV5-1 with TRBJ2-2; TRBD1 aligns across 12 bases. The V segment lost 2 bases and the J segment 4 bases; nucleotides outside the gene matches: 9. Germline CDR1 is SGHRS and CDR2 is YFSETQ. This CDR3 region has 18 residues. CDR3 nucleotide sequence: TGCGCCAGCAGCTTATTTTCCGGGACAGGGGGCGTCACCGGGGAGCTGTTTTTT. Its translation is CASSLFSGTGGVTGELFF.

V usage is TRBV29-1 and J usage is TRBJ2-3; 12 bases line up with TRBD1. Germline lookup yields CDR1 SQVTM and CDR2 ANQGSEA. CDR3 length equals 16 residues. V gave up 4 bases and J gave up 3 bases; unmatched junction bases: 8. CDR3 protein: CSVVFGTGGWTDTQYF. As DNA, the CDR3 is TGCAGCGTTGTCTTCGGGACAGGGGGCTGGACAGATACGCAGTATTTT.

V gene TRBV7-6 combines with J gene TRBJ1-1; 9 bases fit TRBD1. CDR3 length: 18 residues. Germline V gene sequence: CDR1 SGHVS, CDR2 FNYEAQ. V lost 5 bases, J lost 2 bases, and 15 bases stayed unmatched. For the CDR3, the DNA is TGTGCCAGCAGCCGGGGACAGGGAGGGAAGGGTGGAAACACTGAAGCTTTCTTT. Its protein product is CASSRGQGGKGGNTEAFF.

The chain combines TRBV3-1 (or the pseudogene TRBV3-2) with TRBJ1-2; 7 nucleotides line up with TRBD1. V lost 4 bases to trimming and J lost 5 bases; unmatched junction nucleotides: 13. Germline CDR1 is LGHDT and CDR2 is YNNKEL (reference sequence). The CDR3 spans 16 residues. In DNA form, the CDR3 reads TGTGCCAGCAGCCTGATCCTGACCGGGACAGAGTATGGCTACACCTTC. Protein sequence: CASSLILTGTEYGYTF.

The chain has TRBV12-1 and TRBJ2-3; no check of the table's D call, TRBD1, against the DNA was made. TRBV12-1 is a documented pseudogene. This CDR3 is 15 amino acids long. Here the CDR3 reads CASSAPGQSTDTQYF. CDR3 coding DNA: TGTGCCAGCAGCGCGCCGGGACAGAGCACAGATACGCAGTATTTT.

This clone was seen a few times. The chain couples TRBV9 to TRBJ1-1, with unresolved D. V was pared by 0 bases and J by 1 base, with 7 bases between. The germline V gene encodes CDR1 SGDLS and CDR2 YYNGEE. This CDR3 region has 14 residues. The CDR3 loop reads CASSVVPGNTEAFF. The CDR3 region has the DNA TGTGCCAGCAGCGTAGTTCCAGGGAACACTGAAGCTTTCTTT.

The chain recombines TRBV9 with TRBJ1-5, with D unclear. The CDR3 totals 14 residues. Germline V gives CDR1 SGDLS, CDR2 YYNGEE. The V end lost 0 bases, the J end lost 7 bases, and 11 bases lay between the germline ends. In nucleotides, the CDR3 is TGTGCCAGCAGCGTAGGAGGGTACGGGCAGCCCCAGCATTTT. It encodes CASSVGGYGQPQHF.

The CDR3 loop is CASSLGGRGFTEAFF. Written as DNA, the CDR3 is TGTGCCAGCAGCTTAGGCGGGCGGGGGTTCACTGAAGCTTTCTTT. V usage is TRBV7-9 and J usage is TRBJ1-1, with a tentative D call TRBD1 (5 bases). This CDR3 has 15 amino acids. V was cut by 1 base and J by 4 bases, with 13 bases left in between. CDR1 is SEHNR and CDR2 is FQNEAQ in the germline V gene (reference sequence). The complete variable domain, with remaining parts taken from reference TRBV7-9 and TRBJ1-1, reads DTGVSQNPRHKITKRGQNVTFRCDPISEHNRLYWYRQTLGQGPEFLTYFQNEAQLEKSRLLSDRFSAERPKGSFSTLEIQRTEQGDSAMYLCASSLGGRGFTEAFFGQGTRLTVV.

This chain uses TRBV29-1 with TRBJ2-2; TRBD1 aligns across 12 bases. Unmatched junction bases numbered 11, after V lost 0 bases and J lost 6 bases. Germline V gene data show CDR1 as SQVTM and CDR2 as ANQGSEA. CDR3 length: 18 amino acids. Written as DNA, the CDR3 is TGCAGCGTTGAAGATCTGGGACTGGGACAGGGGGCGCCCGGGGAGCTGTTTTTT. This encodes CSVEDLGLGQGAPGELFF.

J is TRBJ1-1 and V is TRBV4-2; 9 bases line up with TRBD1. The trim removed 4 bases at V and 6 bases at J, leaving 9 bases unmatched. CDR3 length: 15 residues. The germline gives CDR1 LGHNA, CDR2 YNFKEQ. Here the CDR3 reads CASSPEGQGVSEAFF. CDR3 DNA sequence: TGTGCCAGCAGCCCGGAGGGACAGGGTGTCTCTGAAGCTTTCTTT.

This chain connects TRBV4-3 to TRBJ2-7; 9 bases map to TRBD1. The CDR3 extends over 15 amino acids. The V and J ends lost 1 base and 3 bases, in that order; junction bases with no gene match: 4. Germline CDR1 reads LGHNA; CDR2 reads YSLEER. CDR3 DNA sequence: TGCGCCAGCAGCCAAGGAACGGGACAGGGCTACGAGCAGTACTTC. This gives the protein CASSQGTGQGYEQYF.

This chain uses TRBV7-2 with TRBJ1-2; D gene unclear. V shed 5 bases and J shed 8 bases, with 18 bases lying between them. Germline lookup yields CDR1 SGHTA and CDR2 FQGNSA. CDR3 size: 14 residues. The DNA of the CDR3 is TGTGCCAGCAGCCCTCGAGGAGGGCGCGCGGGCTACACCTTC. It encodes CASSPRGGRAGYTF.